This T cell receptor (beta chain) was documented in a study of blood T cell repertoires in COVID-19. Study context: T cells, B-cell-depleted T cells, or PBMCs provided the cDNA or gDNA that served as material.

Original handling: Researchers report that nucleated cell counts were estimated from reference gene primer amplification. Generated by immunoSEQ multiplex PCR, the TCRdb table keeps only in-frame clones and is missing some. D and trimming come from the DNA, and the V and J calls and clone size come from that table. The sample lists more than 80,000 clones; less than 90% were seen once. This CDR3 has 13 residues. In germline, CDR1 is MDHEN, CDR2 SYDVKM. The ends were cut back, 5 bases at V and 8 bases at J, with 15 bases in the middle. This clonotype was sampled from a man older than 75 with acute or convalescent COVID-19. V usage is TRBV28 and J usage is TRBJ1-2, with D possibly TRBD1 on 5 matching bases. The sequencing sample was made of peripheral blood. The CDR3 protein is CASSPQGRRGYTF. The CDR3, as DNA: TGTGCCAGCAGTCCGCAGGGTCGTAGAGGCTACACCTTC.